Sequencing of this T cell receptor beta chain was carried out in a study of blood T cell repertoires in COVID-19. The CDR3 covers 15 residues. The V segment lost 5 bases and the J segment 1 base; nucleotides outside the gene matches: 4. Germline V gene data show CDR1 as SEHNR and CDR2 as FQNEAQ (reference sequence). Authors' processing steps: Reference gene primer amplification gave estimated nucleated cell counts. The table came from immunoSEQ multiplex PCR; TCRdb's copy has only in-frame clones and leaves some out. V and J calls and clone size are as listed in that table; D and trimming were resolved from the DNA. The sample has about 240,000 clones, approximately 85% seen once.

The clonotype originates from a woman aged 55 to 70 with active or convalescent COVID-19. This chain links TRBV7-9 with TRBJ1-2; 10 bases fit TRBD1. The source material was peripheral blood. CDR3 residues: CASSAGQGVNYGYTF. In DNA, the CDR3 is TGTGCCAGCAGCGCCGGACAGGGGGTTAACTATGGCTACACCTTC.